A single sample gave rise to the 31 T cell receptor beta chains below, sequenced in a study of blood T cell repertoires in COVID-19. Method: immunoSEQ multiplex PCR; TCRdb's copy keeps in-frame clones and lacks some. This table has tens of thousands of clones, roughly 79% appearing once. Sequencing was carried out using peripheral blood. These receptors were taken from a man older than 75 with acute or convalescent COVID-19.

There are a few counts of this clone. This rearrangement joins TRBV15 to TRBJ2-5, with 12 bases aligning to TRBD1. Trimming removed 1 base from V and 5 bases from J; junction bases left unmatched: 11. The CDR3 sequence is 18 residues long. Germline CDR1 reads LNHNV; CDR2 reads YYDKDF (reference sequence). The CDR3 spells CATSRGGPGTGGAETQYF. The DNA of the CDR3 is TGTGCCACCAGCAGAGGGGGACCCGGGACAGGGGGCGCGGAGACCCAGTACTTC.

This chain links TRBV19 with TRBJ1-5; TRBD1 is a possible D gene (5 bases). Germline CDR1 LNHDA, CDR2 SQIVND (reference sequence). Trimming took off 2 bases at V and 4 bases at J, with 12 bases between the two ends. The CDR3 extends over 15 amino acids. In nucleotides, the CDR3 is TGTGCCAGTAGTATACGCCAGGGTGCTAATCAGCCCCAGCATTTT. Amino acids: CASSIRQGANQPQHF.

This clone came up a few times. V is TRBV6-5 and J is TRBJ1-3, with D possibly being TRBD1 (5 bases). The CDR3 has 14 amino acids. Germline V gene sequence: CDR1 MNHEY, CDR2 SVGAGI. The germline V and J ends were trimmed by 0 bases and 8 bases, with 11 bases remaining between them. CDR3 loop: CASSYSRLRDTIYF. CDR3 DNA sequence: TGTGCCAGCAGTTACTCACGTCTCAGGGACACCATATATTTT.

The V call is TRBV18, the J call TRBJ1-4, with D hard to call. CDR3 length: 13 residues. CDR1 is KGHSH, CDR2 LQKENI, per germline. V lost 4 bases to trimming and J lost 8 bases, with 11 bases between them. The CDR3 spells CASSLRIGEKLFF. The CDR3 region has the DNA TGTGCCAGCTCACTGAGGATTGGAGAAAAACTGTTTTTT.

The rearrangement links TRBV28 to TRBJ2-4; possible D gene TRBD1, 5 bases. Trimming cost V 4 bases and J 0 bases, with 13 bases left between them. CDR3 length equals 16 residues. The germline V gene encodes CDR1 MDHEN and CDR2 SYDVKM. The CDR3 DNA is TGTGCCAGCAGTTCCAGGGCCTTTATAGCCAAAAACATTCAGTACTTC. Its translation is CASSSRAFIAKNIQYF.

The chain carries TRBV7-8 and TRBJ2-1; no clear D gene. The CDR3 consists of 15 residues. Germline CDR1 and CDR2: SGHVS and FQNEAQ. V was trimmed by 4 bases and J by 4 bases, leaving 14 bases between them. The CDR3, as DNA: TGTGCCAGCAGCTCCAGAAATTCGAAATACAATGAGCAGTTCTTC. Translation: CASSSRNSKYNEQFF.

This clone was seen a handful of times. The chain combines TRBV7-8 with TRBJ1-1; a possible D gene is TRBD1 (6 bases). The CDR3 runs to 17 residues. The germline gives CDR1 SGHVS, CDR2 FQNEAQ. Trimming left V 1 base short and J 1 base short, with 16 bases between. The CDR3 DNA sequence: TGTGCCAGCAGCTTAGTAAGGGCCGGGGGGCCGAACACTGAAGCTTTCTTT. Translation: CASSLVRAGGPNTEAFF.

The chain uses TRBV28 and TRBJ1-5; no clear D. The CDR3 covers 17 residues. Germline CDR1 MDHEN, CDR2 SYDVKM. V dropped 2 bases and J dropped 0 bases, with 14 bases sitting between them. The CDR3 nucleotides read TGTGCCAGCAGTTTACAGGCAGGCGAACTTAGCAATCAGCCCCAGCATTTT. It specifies CASSLQAGELSNQPQHF.

The chain employs TRBV18 and TRBJ1-5; 7 nucleotides match TRBD1. CDR3 length equals 14 residues. The J segment lost 4 bases and the V segment lost 5 bases, leaving 5 bases of the junction unmatched. The germline V gene encodes CDR1 KGHSH and CDR2 LQKENI. The CDR3 region is CASSSNRGNQPQHF. In DNA form, the CDR3 reads TGTGCCAGCTCATCCAACAGGGGTAATCAGCCCCAGCATTTT.

The chain couples TRBV5-1 to TRBJ2-2, with D tentatively TRBD1 (5 bases). This CDR3 is built from 16 residues. CDR1 and CDR2 (germline): SGHRS, YFSETQ. Trimming removed 2 bases at V and 1 base at J, with 12 bases between. The CDR3: CASSLGVQGNTGELFF. The CDR3 DNA reads as TGCGCCAGCAGCTTAGGGGTGCAGGGGAACACCGGGGAGCTGTTTTTT.

This clone has only one observation. V and J are TRBV11-2 and TRBJ2-7, with D hard to call. V gave up 6 bases and J gave up 2 bases, with 11 bases separating them. The CDR3 runs to 13 residues. Germline CDR1 and CDR2: SGHAT and FQNNGV. CDR3 nucleotide sequence: TGTGCCAGCAGGGGCTTCGCCGCCTACGAGCAGTACTTC. Amino acids: CASRGFAAYEQYF.

The chain couples TRBV5-1 to TRBJ2-3; TRBD2 matches 7 bases. From germline, CDR1 is SGHRS and CDR2 YFSETQ. This CDR3 is built from 16 residues. V shed 0 bases and J 6 bases; nucleotides not matched to a gene: 10. Here the CDR3 DNA reads TGCGCCAGCAGCTTGGCGGCGGGAGCGGGTTCGGATACGCAGTATTTT. Protein: CASSLAAGAGSDTQYF.

This chain links TRBV6-2 or TRBV6-3 with TRBJ2-5, with 7 bases matching TRBD2. The ends lost 2 bases at V and 5 bases at J; junction bases unmatched: 5. CDR1 is MNHEY, CDR2 SVGEGT, per germline. This CDR3 is 14 amino acids long. The CDR3 region has the DNA TGTGCCAGCAGTTACGGGGGGGAGGAGGAGACCCAGTACTTC. The encoded protein is CASSYGGEEETQYF.

The chain employs TRBV9 and TRBJ2-3; 7 bases align to TRBD2. Germline V lookup: CDR1 SGDLS, CDR2 YYNGEE. The CDR3 has 15 amino acids. The trim removed 4 bases at V and 0 bases at J, leaving 5 bases unmatched. CDR3 residues: CASSLRGVSTDTQYF. For the CDR3, the DNA is TGTGCCAGCAGCCTACGGGGGGTTAGCACAGATACGCAGTATTTT.

Note on this clone: Different DNA sequences within this sample yield the same CDR3. The J gene is TRBJ2-2, the V gene TRBV5-1; D uncertain. Germline values: CDR1 SGHRS, CDR2 YFSETQ. The CDR3 has 13 residues. The V end was cut by 4 bases, the J end by 4 bases, with 8 bases between. CDR3 DNA: TGCGCCAGCAGCCTGGACGGCACCGGGGAGCTGTTTTTT. Protein sequence: CASSLDGTGELFF.

The rearrangement joins TRBV10-3 to TRBJ1-4, with a weak D call TRBD1 (5 bases). V gave up 9 bases and J gave up 8 bases, with 16 bases separating them. Germline V gene sequence: CDR1 ENHRY, CDR2 SYGVKD. This CDR3 has 13 residues. Written as DNA, the CDR3 is TGTGCCATAAGGGGCGTAGTTGAGGAAAAACTGTTTTTT. Its translation is CAIRGVVEEKLFF.

The V and J genes are TRBV19 and TRBJ1-5, with 9 bases lining up with TRBD1. Germline CDR1 and CDR2: LNHDA and SQIVND (reference sequence). CDR3 size: 16 residues. J lost 2 bases, V lost 7 bases, and 9 bases had no gene match. DNA of the CDR3: TGTGCCAGTATCTCCGGGACAGGGAAGCGCAATCAGCCCCAGCATTTT. Translation gives CASISGTGKRNQPQHF. The full variable domain, in which reference TRBV19 and TRBJ1-5 provide the parts outside the CDR3, is DGGITQSPKYLFRKEGQNVTLSCEQNLNHDAMYWYRQDPGQGLRLIYYSQIVNDFQKGDIAEGYSVSREKKESFPLTVTSAQKNPTAFYLCASISGTGKRNQPQHFGDGTRLSIL.

The chain uses TRBV7-8 and TRBJ2-7; TRBD1 matches 8 bases. Unmatched junction bases numbered 8, after V lost 6 bases and J lost 7 bases. This CDR3 has 13 residues. Germline V gives CDR1 SGHVS, CDR2 FQNEAQ. The CDR3 nucleotides are TGTGCCAGCAGGCAGGACAGGGCAGGAGAGCAGTACTTC. Residues: CASRQDRAGEQYF.

The chain couples TRBV25-1 to TRBJ1-6, with TRBD1 matching 8 bases. V dropped 7 bases and J dropped 2; count of bases not matched to a gene: 4. The CDR3 has 15 amino acids. CDR1 is MGHDK, CDR2 SYGVNS, per germline. The CDR3 DNA reads TGTGCCAGCACCCGGGGACAGGCCTATAATTCACCCCTCCACTTT. Its protein product is CASTRGQAYNSPLHF.

This rearrangement joins TRBV30 to TRBJ1-1; 7 bases match TRBD1. Germline trimming cut 4 bases from V and 4 bases from J; bases unmatched to any gene: 6. Germline lookup yields CDR1 GTSNPN and CDR2 SVGIG (reference sequence). The CDR3 extends over 13 amino acids. The CDR3 region has the DNA TGTGCCTGGACTACAGGGGTAATCACTGAAGCTTTCTTT. Its translation: CAWTTGVITEAFF.

This clone occurred once. The chain recombines TRBV18 with TRBJ2-1; the match to TRBD2 covers 7 bases. Looked up from germline, CDR1 is KGHSH and CDR2 is LQKENI. After removal of 4 bases from V and 0 bases from J, the junction contained 6 bases not matched to a gene. CDR3 size: 16 residues. CDR3 coding DNA: TGTGCCAGCTCACAGCAGCGCGGGAGCTCCTACAATGAGCAGTTCTTC. It specifies CASSQQRGSSYNEQFF. The whole variable domain, remainder taken from reference TRBV18 and TRBJ2-1, is NAGVMQNPRHLVRRRGQEARLRCSPMKGHSHVYWYRQLPEEGLKFMVYLQKENIIDESGMPKERFSAEFPKEGPSILRIQQVVRGDSAAYFCASSQQRGSSYNEQFFGPGTRLTVL.

The chain recombines TRBV6-6 with TRBJ2-3; the D is unclear. The CDR3 runs 12 residues. CDR1 and CDR2 (germline): MNHNY, SVGAGI (reference sequence). Trimming left V 6 bases short and J 2 bases short, with 6 bases between. The CDR3 nucleotides are TGTGCCAGCAGCGTTCTCACAGATACGCAGTATTTT. It encodes CASSVLTDTQYF.

The DNA of the CDR3 is TGTGCCAGCAGCCTTCTAGCGGGGATGTACAATGAGCAGTTCTTC. Protein: CASSLLAGMYNEQFF. This chain joins TRBV7-2 and TRBJ2-1; TRBD2 matches 9 bases. This CDR3 comprises 15 residues. The V gene's germline CDR1 is SGHTA and CDR2 FQGNSA. Trimming removed 5 bases from V and 4 bases from J; junction bases left unmatched: 6.

This clone showed up just once. The chain recombines TRBV18 with TRBJ2-2, with 10 bases lining up with TRBD2. Looked up from germline, CDR1 is KGHSH and CDR2 is LQKENI. CDR3 size: 18 residues. V was pared by 0 bases and J by 0 bases, with 4 bases of the junction left unmatched. The CDR3 spells CASSPPNSGRTNTGELFF. In nucleotides, the CDR3 is TGTGCCAGCTCACCACCTAATAGCGGGAGGACGAACACCGGGGAGCTGTTTTTT.

This clone turned up a few times. The chain has TRBV28 and TRBJ2-7; D unclear. The length of the CDR3 is 14 residues. V was pared by 3 bases and J by 1 base, with 10 bases between. Germline values: CDR1 MDHEN, CDR2 SYDVKM. CDR3 region: CASSFETPSYEQYF. In nucleotides, the CDR3 is TGTGCCAGCAGTTTCGAGACTCCATCCTACGAGCAGTACTTC.

On this clone itself: The sample carries other DNA sequences with the same CDR3. This chain connects TRBV28 to TRBJ1-3; D uncertain. CDR1 is MDHEN and CDR2 is SYDVKM in the germline V gene. V was shortened by 3 bases and J by 0 bases, with 6 bases between the two germline ends. This CDR3 comprises 14 residues. The CDR3 DNA is TGTGCCAGCAGTTTGGTGAGCTCTGGAAACACCATATATTTT. This translates into CASSLVSSGNTIYF.

This sequence joins TRBV3-1 (or the pseudogene TRBV3-2) and TRBJ1-1, with 8 nucleotides matching TRBD1. Per germline, CDR1 LGHDT and CDR2 YNNKEL (reference sequence). This CDR3 is built from 15 residues. Losses at the gene ends were 4 bases for V and 3 bases for J; bases not matched to a gene: 7. The CDR3 reads CASSPQGGPDTEAFF. The CDR3 DNA follows: TGTGCCAGCAGCCCACAGGGGGGCCCTGACACTGAAGCTTTCTTT.

The CDR3 DNA follows: TGTGCCAGCAGCTTAGGGGAGGGTTTGCGGACTGAAGCTTTCTTT. Translated, it gives CASSLGEGLRTEAFF. The chain is built from TRBV7-8 and TRBJ1-1; no definite D call. This CDR3 spans 15 amino acids. Germline V lookup: CDR1 SGHVS, CDR2 FQNEAQ. The V end was cut by 1 base, the J end by 5 bases, with 14 bases between.

This sequence joins TRBV6-6 and TRBJ1-4, with a tentative D call TRBD1 (5 bases). This CDR3 is 15 amino acids long. CDR1 and CDR2 from the germline V gene are MNHNY and SVGAGI (reference sequence). Trimming stripped 0 bases from V and 12 bases from J, with 17 bases between. CDR3 coding DNA: TGTGCCAGCAGTTACTCGAGACAGAGTGGAAAGGAACTGTTTTTT. It is translated as CASSYSRQSGKELFF.

The rearrangement joins TRBV11-2 to TRBJ1-6, with TRBD1 matching 8 bases. Unmatched junction bases numbered 12, after V lost 4 bases and J lost 10 bases. Germline CDR1 is SGHAT and CDR2 is FQNNGV. The CDR3 spans 16 residues. CDR3 in DNA: TGTGCCAGCAGCTCACAGGGACAGGCAAACGGATCACCCCTCCACTTT. It is translated as CASSSQGQANGSPLHF. Together with reference TRBV11-2 and TRBJ1-6, the CDR3 gives the full variable domain: EAGVAQSPRYKIIEKRQSVAFWCNPISGHATLYWYQQILGQGPKLLIQFQNNGVVDDSQLPKDRFSAERLKGVDSTLKIQPAKLEDSAVYLCASSSQGQANGSPLHFGNGTRLTVT.

The V gene is TRBV7-3, the J gene TRBJ2-3; 7 nucleotides line up with TRBD1. This CDR3 region has 17 residues. J gave up 3 bases and V 0 bases, and 9 bases lay outside the gene matches. Germline-derived CDR1 and CDR2 are SGHTA and FQGTGA. This CDR3 reads CASSLTPREGATDTQYF. The CDR3 nucleotides read TGTGCCAGCAGCTTAACCCCCCGAGAGGGGGCTACAGATACGCAGTATTTT.